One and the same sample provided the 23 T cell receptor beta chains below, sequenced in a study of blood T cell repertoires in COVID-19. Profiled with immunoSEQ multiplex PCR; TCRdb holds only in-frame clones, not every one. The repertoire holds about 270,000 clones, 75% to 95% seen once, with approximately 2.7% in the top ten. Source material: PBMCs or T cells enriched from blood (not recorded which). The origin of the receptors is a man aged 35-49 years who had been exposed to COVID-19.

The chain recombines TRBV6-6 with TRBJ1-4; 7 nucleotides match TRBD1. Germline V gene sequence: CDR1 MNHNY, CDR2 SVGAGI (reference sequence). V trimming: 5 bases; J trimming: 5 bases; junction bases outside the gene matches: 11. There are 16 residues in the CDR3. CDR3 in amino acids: CASSLGPGQLNEKLFF. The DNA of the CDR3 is TGTGCCAGCAGTCTCGGACCGGGACAGTTAAATGAAAAACTGTTTTTT.

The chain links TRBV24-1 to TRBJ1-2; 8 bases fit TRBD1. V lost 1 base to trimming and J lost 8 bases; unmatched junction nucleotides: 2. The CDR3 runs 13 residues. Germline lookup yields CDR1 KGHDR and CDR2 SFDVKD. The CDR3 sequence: CATSDLSGGGYTF. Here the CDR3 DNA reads TGTGCCACCAGTGATTTATCAGGGGGCGGCTACACCTTC.

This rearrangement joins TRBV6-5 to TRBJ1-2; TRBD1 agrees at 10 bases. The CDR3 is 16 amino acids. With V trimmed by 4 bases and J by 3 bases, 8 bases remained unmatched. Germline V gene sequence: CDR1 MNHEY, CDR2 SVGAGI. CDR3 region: CASSSGTGDLYYGYTF. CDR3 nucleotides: TGTGCCAGCAGTTCCGGGACAGGGGACCTTTACTATGGCTACACCTTC.

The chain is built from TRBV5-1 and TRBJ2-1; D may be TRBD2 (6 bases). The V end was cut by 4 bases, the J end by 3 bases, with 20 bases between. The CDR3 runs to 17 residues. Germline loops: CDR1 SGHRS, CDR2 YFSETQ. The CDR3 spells CASSGFLGREFYNEQFF. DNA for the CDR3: TGCGCCAGCAGCGGTTTCTTGGGGCGGGAATTCTACAATGAGCAGTTCTTC.

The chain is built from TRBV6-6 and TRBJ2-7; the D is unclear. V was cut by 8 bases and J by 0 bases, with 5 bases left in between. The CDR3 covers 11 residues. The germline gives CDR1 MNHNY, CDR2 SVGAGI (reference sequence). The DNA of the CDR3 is TGTGCCAGCTCCGTCTCCTACGAGCAGTACTTC. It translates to CASSVSYEQYF.

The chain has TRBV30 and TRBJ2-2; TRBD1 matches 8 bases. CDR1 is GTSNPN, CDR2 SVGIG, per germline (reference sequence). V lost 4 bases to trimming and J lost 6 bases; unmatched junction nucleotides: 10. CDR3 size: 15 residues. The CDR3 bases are TGTGCCTGGAATACCCCGGGACAGGTTTCCGGGGAGCTGTTTTTT. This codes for CAWNTPGQVSGELFF. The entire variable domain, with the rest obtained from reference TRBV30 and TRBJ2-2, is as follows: SQTIHQWPATLVQPVGSPLSLECTVEGTSNPNLYWYRQAAGRGLQLLFYSVGIGQISSEVPQNLSASRPQDRQFILSSKKLLLSDSGFYLCAWNTPGQVSGELFFGEGSRLTVL.

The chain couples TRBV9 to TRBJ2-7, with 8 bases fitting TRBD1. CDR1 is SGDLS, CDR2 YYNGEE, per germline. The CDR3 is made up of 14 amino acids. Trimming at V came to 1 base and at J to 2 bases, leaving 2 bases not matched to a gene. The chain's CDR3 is CASSVRTGPYEQYF. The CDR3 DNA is TGTGCCAGCAGCGTAAGGACAGGGCCCTACGAGCAGTACTTC.

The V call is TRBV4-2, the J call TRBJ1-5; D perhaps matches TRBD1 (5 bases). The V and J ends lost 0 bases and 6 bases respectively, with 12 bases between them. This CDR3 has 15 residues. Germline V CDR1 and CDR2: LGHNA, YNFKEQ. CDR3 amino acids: CASSQEGGGTQPQHF. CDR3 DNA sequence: TGTGCCAGCAGCCAAGAGGGGGGAGGTACTCAGCCCCAGCATTTT.

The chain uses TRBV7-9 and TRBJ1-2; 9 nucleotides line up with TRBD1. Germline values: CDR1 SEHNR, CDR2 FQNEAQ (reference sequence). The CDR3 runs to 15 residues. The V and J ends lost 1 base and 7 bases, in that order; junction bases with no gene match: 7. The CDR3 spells CASSLEDRGFGGYTF. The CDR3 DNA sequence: TGTGCCAGCAGCTTAGAGGACAGGGGTTTCGGTGGCTACACCTTC.

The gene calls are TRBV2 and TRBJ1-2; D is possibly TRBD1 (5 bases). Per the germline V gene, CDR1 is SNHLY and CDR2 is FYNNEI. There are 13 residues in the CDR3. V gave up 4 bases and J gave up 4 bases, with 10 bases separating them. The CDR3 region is CASSAAGIYGYTF. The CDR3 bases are TGTGCCAGCAGTGCTGCAGGGATCTATGGCTACACCTTC. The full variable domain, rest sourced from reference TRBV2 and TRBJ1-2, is EPEVTQTPSHQVTQMGQEVILRCVPISNHLYFYWYRQILGQKVEFLVSFYNNEISEKSEIFDDQFSVERPDGSNFTLKIRSTKLEDSAMYFCASSAAGIYGYTFGSGTRLTVV.

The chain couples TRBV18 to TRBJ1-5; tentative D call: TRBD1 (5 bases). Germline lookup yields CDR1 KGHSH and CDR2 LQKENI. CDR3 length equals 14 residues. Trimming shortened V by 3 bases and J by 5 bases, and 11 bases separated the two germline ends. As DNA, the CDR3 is TGTGCCAGCTCACCCGGACACAGCGATCAGCCCCAGCATTTT. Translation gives CASSPGHSDQPQHF.

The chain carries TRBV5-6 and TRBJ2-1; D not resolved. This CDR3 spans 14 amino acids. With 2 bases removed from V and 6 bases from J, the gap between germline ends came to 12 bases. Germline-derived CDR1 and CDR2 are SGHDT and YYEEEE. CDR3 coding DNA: TGTGCCAGCAGCTTTCCGGCTAGTGCCAATGAGCAGTTCTTC. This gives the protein CASSFPASANEQFF.

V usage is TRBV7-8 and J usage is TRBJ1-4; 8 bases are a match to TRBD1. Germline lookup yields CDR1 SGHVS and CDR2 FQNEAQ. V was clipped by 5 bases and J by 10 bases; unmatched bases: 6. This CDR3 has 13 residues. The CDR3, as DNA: TGTGCCAGCAGCAAAACAGGGGGGGGAAAACTGTTTTTT. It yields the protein CASSKTGGGKLFF.

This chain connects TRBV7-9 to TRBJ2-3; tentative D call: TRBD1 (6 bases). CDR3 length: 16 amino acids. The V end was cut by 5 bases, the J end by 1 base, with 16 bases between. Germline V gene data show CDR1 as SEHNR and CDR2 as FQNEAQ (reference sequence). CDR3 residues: CASSPRPGHGTDTQYF. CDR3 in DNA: TGTGCCAGCAGCCCCAGACCGGGACACGGCACAGATACGCAGTATTTT.

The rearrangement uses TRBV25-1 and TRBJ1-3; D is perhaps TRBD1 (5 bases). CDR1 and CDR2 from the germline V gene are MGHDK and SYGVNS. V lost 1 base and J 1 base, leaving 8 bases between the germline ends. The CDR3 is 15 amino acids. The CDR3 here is CASSESGLSGNTIYF. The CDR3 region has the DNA TGTGCCAGCAGTGAATCAGGGCTTTCTGGAAACACCATATATTTT.

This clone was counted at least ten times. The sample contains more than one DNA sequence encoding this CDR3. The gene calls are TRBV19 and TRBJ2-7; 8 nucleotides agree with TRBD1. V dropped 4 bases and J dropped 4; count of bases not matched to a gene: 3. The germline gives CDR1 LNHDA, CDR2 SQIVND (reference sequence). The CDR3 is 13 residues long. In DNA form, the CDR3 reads TGTGCCAGTAGTACCGGGACAGGATACGAGCAGTACTTC. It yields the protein CASSTGTGYEQYF. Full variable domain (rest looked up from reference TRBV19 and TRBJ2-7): DGGITQSPKYLFRKEGQNVTLSCEQNLNHDAMYWYRQDPGQGLRLIYYSQIVNDFQKGDIAEGYSVSREKKESFPLTVTSAQKNPTAFYLCASSTGTGYEQYFGPGTRLTVT.

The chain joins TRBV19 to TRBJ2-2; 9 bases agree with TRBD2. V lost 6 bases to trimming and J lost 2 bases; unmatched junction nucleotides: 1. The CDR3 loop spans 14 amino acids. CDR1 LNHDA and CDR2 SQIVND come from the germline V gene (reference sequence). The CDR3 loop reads CASRLAGNTGELFF. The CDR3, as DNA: TGTGCCAGTAGACTAGCGGGTAACACCGGGGAGCTGTTTTTT.

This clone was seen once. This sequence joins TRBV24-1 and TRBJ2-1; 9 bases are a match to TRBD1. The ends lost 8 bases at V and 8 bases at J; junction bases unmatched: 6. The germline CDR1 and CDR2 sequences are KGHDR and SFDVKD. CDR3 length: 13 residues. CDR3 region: CATTRGQGDEQFF. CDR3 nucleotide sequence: TGTGCCACCACCAGGGGACAGGGCGATGAGCAGTTCTTC.

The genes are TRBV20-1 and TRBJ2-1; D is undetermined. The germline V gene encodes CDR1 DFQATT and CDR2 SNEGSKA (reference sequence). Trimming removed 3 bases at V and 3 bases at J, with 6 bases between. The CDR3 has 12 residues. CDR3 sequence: CSASSSYNEQFF. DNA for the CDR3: TGCAGTGCTAGTTCGAGCTACAATGAGCAGTTCTTC.

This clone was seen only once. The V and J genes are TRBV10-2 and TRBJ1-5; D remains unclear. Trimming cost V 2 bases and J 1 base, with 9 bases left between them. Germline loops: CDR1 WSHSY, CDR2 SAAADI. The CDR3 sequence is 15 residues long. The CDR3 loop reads CASSEAGTSNQPQHF. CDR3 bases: TGCGCCAGCAGTGAGGCAGGAACGAGCAATCAGCCCCAGCATTTT.

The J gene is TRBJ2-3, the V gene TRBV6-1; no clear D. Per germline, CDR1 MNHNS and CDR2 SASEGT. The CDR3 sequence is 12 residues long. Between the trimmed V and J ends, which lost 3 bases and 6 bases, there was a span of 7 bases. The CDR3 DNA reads TGTGCCAGCAGTGAGAGCCGGGATACGCAGTATTTT. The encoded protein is CASSESRDTQYF.

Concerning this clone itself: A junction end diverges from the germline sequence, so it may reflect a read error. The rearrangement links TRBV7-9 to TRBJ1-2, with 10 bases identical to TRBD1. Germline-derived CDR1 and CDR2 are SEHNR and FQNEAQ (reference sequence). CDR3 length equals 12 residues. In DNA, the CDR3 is TGTGCCAGCAGCTTAGCCGGACAGGGGGTATACTTC. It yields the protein CASSLAGQGVYF.

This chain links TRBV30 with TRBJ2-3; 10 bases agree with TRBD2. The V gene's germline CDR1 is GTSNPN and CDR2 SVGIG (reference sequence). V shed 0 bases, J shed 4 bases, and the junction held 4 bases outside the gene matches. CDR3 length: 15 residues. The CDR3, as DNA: TGTGCCTGGAGTGTACGAGCGGGAGGGCCAGATACGCAGTATTTT. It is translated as CAWSVRAGGPDTQYF.